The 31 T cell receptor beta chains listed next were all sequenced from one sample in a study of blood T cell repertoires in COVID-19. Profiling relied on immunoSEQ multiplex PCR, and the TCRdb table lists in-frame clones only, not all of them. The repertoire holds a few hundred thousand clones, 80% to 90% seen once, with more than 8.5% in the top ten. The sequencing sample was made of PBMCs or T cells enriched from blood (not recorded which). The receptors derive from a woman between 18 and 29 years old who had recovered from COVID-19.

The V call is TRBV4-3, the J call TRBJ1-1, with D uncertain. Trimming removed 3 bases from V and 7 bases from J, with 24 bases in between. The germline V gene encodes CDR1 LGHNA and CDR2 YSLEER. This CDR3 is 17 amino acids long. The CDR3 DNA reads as TGCGCCAGCAGCCATGTCCCCCGTGTGGGCCCTAAGGTTGAAGCTTTCTTT. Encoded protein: CASSHVPRVGPKVEAFF.

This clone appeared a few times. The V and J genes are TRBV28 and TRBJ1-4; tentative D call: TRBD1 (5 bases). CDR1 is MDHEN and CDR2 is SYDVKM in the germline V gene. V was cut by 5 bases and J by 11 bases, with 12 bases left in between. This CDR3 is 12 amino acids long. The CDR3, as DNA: TGTGCCAGCAGTCCCCCGCGGGGGAAACTGTTTTTT. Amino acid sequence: CASSPPRGKLFF.

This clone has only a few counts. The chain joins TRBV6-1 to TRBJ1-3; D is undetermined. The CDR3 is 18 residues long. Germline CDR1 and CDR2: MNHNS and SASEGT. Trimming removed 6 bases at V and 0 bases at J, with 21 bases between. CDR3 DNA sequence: TGTGCCAGCAGCGAAAACCCCCACGGTTACAGCTCTGGAAACACCATATATTTT. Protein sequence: CASSENPHGYSSGNTIYF.

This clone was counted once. Written as DNA, the CDR3 is TGCGCCAGCAGCCAAGTGCTGGGGCGGAGCTCCTACAATGAGCAGTTCTTC. Protein product: CASSQVLGRSSYNEQFF. The V gene is TRBV4-3, the J gene TRBJ2-1, with D possibly matching TRBD1 (5 bases). The CDR3 loop spans 17 amino acids. Germline V gene lookup returns CDR1 LGHNA and CDR2 YSLEER. Trimming pared 1 base from V and 0 bases from J, leaving 13 bases between.

The CDR3 sequence is CASSSGTGENEKLFF. In nucleotides, the CDR3 is TGCGCCAGCAGTTCCGGGACAGGGGAAAATGAAAAACTGTTTTTT. The V and J genes are TRBV5-1 and TRBJ1-4, with 10 bases identical to TRBD1. Germline CDR1 and CDR2: SGHRS and YFSETQ. This CDR3 contains 15 residues. J lost 5 bases, V lost 5 bases, and 6 bases had no gene match.

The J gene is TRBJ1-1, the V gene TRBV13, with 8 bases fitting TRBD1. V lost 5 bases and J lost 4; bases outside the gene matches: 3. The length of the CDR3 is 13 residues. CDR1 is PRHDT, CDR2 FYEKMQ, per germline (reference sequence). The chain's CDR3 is CASSTQGATEAFF. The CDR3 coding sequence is TGTGCCAGCAGCACGCAGGGGGCCACTGAAGCTTTCTTT. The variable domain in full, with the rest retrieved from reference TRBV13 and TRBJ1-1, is AAGVIQSPRHLIKEKRETATLKCYPIPRHDTVYWYQQGPGQDPQFLISFYEKMQSDKGSIPDRFSAQQFSDYHSELNMSSLELGDSALYFCASSTQGATEAFFGQGTRLTVV.

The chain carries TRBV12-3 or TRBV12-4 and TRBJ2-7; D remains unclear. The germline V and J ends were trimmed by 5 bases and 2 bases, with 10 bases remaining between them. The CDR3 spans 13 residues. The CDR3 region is CASSRSGAYEQYF. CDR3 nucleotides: TGTGCCAGCAGTAGGTCTGGAGCCTACGAGCAGTACTTC.

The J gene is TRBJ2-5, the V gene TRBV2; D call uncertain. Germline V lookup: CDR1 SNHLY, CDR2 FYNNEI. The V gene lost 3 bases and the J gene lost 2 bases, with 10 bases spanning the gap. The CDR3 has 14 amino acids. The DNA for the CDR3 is TGTGCCAGCAGTGATGTTAACTGGCAAGAGACCCAGTACTTC. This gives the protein CASSDVNWQETQYF. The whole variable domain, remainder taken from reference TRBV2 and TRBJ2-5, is EPEVTQTPSHQVTQMGQEVILRCVPISNHLYFYWYRQILGQKVEFLVSFYNNEISEKSEIFDDQFSVERPDGSNFTLKIRSTKLEDSAMYFCASSDVNWQETQYFGPGTRLLVL.

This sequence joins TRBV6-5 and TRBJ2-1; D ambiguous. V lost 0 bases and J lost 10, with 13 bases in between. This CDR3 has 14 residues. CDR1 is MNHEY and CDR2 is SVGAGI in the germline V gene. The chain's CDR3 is CASSYSSGFGEQFF. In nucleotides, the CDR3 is TGTGCCAGCAGTTACTCGTCGGGTTTCGGCGAGCAGTTCTTC.

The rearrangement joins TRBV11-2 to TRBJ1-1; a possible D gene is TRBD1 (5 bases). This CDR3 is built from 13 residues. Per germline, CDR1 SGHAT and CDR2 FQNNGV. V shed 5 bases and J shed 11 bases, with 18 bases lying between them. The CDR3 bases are TGTGCCAGCAGCCCCGCTGGACACCCAAAGGCTTTCTTT. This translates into CASSPAGHPKAFF.

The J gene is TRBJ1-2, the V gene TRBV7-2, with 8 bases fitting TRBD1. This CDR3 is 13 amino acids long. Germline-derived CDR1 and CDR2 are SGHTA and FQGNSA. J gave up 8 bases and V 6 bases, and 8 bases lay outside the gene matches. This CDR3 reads CASSVQGARGYTF. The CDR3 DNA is TGTGCCAGCAGTGTTCAGGGGGCGCGAGGCTACACCTTC.

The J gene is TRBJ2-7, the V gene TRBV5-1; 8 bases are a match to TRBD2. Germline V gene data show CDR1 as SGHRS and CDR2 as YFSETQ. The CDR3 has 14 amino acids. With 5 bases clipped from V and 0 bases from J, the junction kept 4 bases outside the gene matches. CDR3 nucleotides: TGCGCCAGCAGTCCAGCGGGGGCCTCCTACGAGCAGTACTTC. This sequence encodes CASSPAGASYEQYF.

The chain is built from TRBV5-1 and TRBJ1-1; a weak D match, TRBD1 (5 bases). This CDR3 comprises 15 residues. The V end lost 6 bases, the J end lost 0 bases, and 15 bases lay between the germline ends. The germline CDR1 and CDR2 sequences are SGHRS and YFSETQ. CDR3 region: CASTRGSALNTEAFF. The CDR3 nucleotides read TGCGCCAGCACCCGGGGGTCAGCCCTGAACACTGAAGCTTTCTTT.

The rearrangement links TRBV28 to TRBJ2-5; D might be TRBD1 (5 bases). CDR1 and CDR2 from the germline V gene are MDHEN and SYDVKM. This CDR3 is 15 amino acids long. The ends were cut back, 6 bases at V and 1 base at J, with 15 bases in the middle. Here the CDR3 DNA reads TGTGCCAGCAGCCCCGACAGTGAAGGCCAAGAGACCCAGTACTTC. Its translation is CASSPDSEGQETQYF.

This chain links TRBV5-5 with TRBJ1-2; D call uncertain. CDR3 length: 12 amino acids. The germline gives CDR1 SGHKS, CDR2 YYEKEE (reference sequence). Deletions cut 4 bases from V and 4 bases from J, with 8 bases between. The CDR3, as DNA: TGTGCCAGCAGCGACGGAGTCTATGGCTACACCTTC. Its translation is CASSDGVYGYTF.

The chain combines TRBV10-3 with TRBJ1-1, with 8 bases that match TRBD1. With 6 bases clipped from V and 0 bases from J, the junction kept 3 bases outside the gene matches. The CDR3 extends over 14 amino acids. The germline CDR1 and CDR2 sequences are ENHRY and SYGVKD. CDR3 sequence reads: CAIRGTGLNTEAFF. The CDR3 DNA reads TGTGCCATCAGGGGGACAGGTTTGAACACTGAAGCTTTCTTT.

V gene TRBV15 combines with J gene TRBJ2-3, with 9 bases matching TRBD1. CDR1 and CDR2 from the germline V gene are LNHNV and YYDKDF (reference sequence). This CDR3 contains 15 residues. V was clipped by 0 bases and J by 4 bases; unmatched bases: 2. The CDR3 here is CATSREQGASDTQYF. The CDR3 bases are TGTGCCACCAGCAGAGAACAGGGGGCATCAGATACGCAGTATTTT.

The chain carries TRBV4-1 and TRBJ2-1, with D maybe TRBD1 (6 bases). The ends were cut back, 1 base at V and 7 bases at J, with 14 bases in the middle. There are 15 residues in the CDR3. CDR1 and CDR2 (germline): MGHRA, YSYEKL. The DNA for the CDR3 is TGCGCCAGCAGCCAAGGAACAGGGAAACAGAATGAGCAGTTCTTC. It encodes CASSQGTGKQNEQFF.

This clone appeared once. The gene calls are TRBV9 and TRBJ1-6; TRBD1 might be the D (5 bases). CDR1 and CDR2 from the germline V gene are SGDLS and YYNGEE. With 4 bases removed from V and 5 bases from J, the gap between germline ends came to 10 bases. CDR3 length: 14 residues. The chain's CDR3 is CASSRQGNNSPLHF. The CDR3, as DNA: TGTGCCAGCAGCCGCCAGGGAAATAATTCACCCCTCCACTTT.

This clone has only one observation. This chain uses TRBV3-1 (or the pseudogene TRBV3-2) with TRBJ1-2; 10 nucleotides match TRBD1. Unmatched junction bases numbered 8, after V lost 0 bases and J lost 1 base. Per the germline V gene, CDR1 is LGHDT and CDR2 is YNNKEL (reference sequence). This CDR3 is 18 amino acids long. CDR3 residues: CASSQEYRTGGINYGYTF. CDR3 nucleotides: TGTGCCAGCAGCCAAGAATATCGGACAGGGGGGATTAACTATGGCTACACCTTC.

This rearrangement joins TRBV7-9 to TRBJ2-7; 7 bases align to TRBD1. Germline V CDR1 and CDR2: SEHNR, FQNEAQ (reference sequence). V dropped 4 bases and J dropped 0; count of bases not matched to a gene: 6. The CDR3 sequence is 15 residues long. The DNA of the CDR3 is TGTGCCAGCAGCTCCACAGGGGATAGCTCCTACGAGCAGTACTTC. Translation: CASSSTGDSSYEQYF. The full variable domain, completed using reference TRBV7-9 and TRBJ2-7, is DTGVSQNPRHKITKRGQNVTFRCDPISEHNRLYWYRQTLGQGPEFLTYFQNEAQLEKSRLLSDRFSAERPKGSFSTLEIQRTEQGDSAMYLCASSSTGDSSYEQYFGPGTRLTVT.

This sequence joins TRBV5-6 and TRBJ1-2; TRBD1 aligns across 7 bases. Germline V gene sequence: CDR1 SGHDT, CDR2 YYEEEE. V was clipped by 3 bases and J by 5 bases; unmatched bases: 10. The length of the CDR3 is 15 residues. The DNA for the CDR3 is TGTGCCAGCAGCTGGCCCGCCGGGACAGAGTATGGCTACACCTTC. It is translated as CASSWPAGTEYGYTF.

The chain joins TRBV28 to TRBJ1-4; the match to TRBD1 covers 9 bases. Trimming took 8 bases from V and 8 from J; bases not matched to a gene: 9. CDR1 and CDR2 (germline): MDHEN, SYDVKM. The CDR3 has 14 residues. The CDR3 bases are TGTGCCAGCGGTGACAGGGGGAAAAGGGAAAAACTGTTTTTT. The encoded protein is CASGDRGKREKLFF.

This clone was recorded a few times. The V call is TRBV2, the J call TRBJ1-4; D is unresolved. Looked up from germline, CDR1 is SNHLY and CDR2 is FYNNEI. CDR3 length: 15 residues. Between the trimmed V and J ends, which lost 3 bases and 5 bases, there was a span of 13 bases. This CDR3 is CASSDEQITNEKLFF. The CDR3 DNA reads TGTGCCAGCAGTGATGAACAGATTACCAATGAAAAACTGTTTTTT.

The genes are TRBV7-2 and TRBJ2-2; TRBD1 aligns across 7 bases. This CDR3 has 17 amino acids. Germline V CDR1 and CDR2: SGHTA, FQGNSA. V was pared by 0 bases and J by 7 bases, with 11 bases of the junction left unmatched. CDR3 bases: TGTGCCAGCAGCTTAGCGAGGGGGCTTGGTGTGGTCGGGGAGCTGTTTTTT. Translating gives CASSLARGLGVVGELFF.

The CDR3 here is CASSRPGDGNTEAFF. The DNA for the CDR3 is TGTGCCAGCAGCCGCCCAGGGGATGGGAACACTGAAGCTTTCTTT. The chain couples TRBV7-2 to TRBJ1-1, with a possible D match to TRBD1 (6 bases). The V gene's germline CDR1 is SGHTA and CDR2 FQGNSA. V gave up 5 bases and J gave up 1 base, with 14 bases separating them. The CDR3 length is 15 residues.

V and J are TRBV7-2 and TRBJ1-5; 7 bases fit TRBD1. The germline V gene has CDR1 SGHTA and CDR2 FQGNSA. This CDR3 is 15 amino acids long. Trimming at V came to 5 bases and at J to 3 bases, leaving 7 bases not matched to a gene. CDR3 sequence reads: CASSPQTGPNQPQHF. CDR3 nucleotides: TGTGCCAGCAGCCCCCAGACAGGGCCCAATCAGCCCCAGCATTTT. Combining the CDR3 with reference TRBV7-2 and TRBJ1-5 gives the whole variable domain GAGVSQSPSNKVTEKGKDVELRCDPISGHTALYWYRQSLGQGLEFLIYFQGNSAPDKSGLPSDRFSAERTGGSVSTLTIQRTQQEDSAVYLCASSPQTGPNQPQHFGDGTRLSIL.

The CDR3, as DNA: TGTGCCAGCAGTACCCGGACTAGCGGGGGCACAGATACGCAGTATTTT. It translates to CASSTRTSGGTDTQYF. The chain uses TRBV25-1 and TRBJ2-3; 12 bases are a match to TRBD2. Germline CDR1 and CDR2: MGHDK and SYGVNS. CDR3 size: 16 residues. V lost 5 bases and J lost 1; bases outside the gene matches: 4.

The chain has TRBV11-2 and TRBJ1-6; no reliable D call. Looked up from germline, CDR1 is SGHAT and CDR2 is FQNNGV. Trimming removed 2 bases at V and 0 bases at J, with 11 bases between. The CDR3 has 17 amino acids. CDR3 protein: CASSLSTGSSYNSPLHF. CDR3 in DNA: TGTGCCAGCAGCTTATCCACGGGGAGCTCCTATAATTCACCCCTCCACTTT.

The CDR3 reads CASSYGRRTRLFF. The CDR3 DNA sequence: TGTGCCAGCAGCTACGGGAGGCGGACACGACTGTTTTTT. J is TRBJ1-4 and V is TRBV5-6, with a weak D call TRBD1 (5 bases). With 3 bases removed from V and 13 bases from J, the gap between germline ends came to 16 bases. CDR3 length equals 13 residues. In germline, CDR1 is SGHDT, CDR2 YYEEEE.

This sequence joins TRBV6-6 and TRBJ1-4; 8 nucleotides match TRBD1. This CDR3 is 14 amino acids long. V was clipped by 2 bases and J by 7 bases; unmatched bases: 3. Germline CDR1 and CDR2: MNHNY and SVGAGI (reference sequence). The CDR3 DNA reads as TGTGCCAGCAGTTACACAGGGGGAATTGAAAAACTGTTTTTT. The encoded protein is CASSYTGGIEKLFF.